Following are 31 T cell receptor beta chains from one sample sequenced in a study of T cell repertoires in cytomegalovirus infection. TCRdb called the reads again in MiXCR, with one record for every CDR3 protein. Among some 700,000 distinct CDR3 sequences listed, 33% were seen once. Their antigens are not known. The specimen was cultured PBMCs, collected from culture after CMV antigen stimulation. Every receptor here comes from a human donor in good health (CMV status not recorded). Some clones in this sample may be carry-over from other donors' samples.

The sample holds a few counts of this clonotype. The CDR3 loop is CASSYSGWTNEKLFF. The CDR3 DNA sequence: TGTGCCAGCAGTTACTCGGGGTGGACTAATGAAAAACTGTTTTTT. V and J are TRBV6-5 and TRBJ1-4; no clear D. Germline lookup yields CDR1 MNHEY and CDR2 SVGAGI. The CDR3 totals 15 residues. V gave up 0 bases and J gave up 2 bases, with 7 bases separating them.

This clonotype was observed a few times. The chain is built from TRBV20-1 and TRBJ2-1; 14 bases agree with TRBD2. CDR1 and CDR2 from the germline V gene are DFQATT and SNEGSKA (reference sequence). With V trimmed by 3 bases and J by 10 bases, 5 bases remained unmatched. The CDR3 length is 14 residues. In nucleotides, the CDR3 is TGCAGTGCTAGCTCGACTAGCGGGAGGGCCGAGCAGTTCTTC. Translating gives CSASSTSGRAEQFF.

In this sample, this clonotype turned up a few times. The rearrangement links TRBV15 to TRBJ2-1, with D possibly matching TRBD2 (5 bases). The CDR3 covers 14 residues. The V end lost 6 bases, the J end lost 4 bases, and 13 bases lay between the germline ends. Looked up from germline, CDR1 is LNHNV and CDR2 is YYDKDF (reference sequence). CDR3 region: CATREGWGYNEQFF. Here the CDR3 DNA reads TGTGCCACCAGAGAGGGTTGGGGTTACAATGAGCAGTTCTTC.

The rearrangement uses TRBV7-6 and TRBJ1-1; D uncertain. CDR1 and CDR2 from the germline V gene are SGHVS and FNYEAQ. This CDR3 is built from 17 residues. V lost 1 base and J 0 bases, leaving 15 bases between the germline ends. CDR3 sequence: CASSLVSAWDMNTEAFF. The CDR3 DNA follows: TGTGCCAGCAGCTTAGTATCCGCTTGGGATATGAACACTGAAGCTTTCTTT. Full variable domain (missing parts from reference TRBV7-6 and TRBJ1-1): GAGVSQSPRYKVTKRGQDVALRCDPISGHVSLYWYRQALGQGPEFLTYFNYEAQQDKSGLPNDRFSAERPEGSISTLTIQRTEQRDSAMYRCASSLVSAWDMNTEAFFGQGTRLTVV.

The rearrangement uses TRBV28 and TRBJ2-5, with a possible D match to TRBD2 (5 bases). There are 13 residues in the CDR3. The V and J ends lost 3 bases and 7 bases respectively, with 12 bases between them. Germline V CDR1 and CDR2: MDHEN, SYDVKM. CDR3 bases: TGTGCCAGCAGTTTGCCGGGATACGGGACCCAGTACTTC. Its translation: CASSLPGYGTQYF.

This chain links TRBV2 with TRBJ2-1; tentative D call: TRBD2 (6 bases). CDR3 length: 17 residues. Trimming stripped 5 bases from V and 7 bases from J, with 24 bases between. Per the germline V gene, CDR1 is SNHLY and CDR2 is FYNNEI. CDR3 in DNA: TGTGCCAGCAGTTTCCCTCCCACCGGGACTCTCGCTAATGAGCAGTTCTTC. Translation gives CASSFPPTGTLANEQFF.

The J gene is TRBJ2-1, the V gene TRBV10-3; D may correspond to TRBD1 or TRBD2 (6 bases each). CDR1 is ENHRY and CDR2 is SYGVKD in the germline V gene. V lost 2 bases to trimming and J lost 3 bases, with 14 bases between them. The CDR3 sequence is 16 residues long. The CDR3 nucleotides read TGTGCCATCAGTGAGCCGACCGGGGGCAACTACAATGAGCAGTTCTTC. Translation: CAISEPTGGNYNEQFF.

This clonotype was seen only a few times. The genes are TRBV7-9 and TRBJ2-2, with D perhaps matching TRBD2 (5 bases). CDR3 length: 19 amino acids. V lost 5 bases, J lost 1 base, and 23 bases lay in between. In germline, CDR1 is SEHNR, CDR2 FQNEAQ (reference sequence). In DNA, the CDR3 is TGTGCCAGCAGCCCCCAGGCGGGTAATGGTTTTGTGAACACCGGGGAGCTGTTTTTT. Protein sequence: CASSPQAGNGFVNTGELFF.

A remark on this clonotype: The junction does not match germline at one end; this may be a read error. The CDR3 sequence: CASCLDPPWGSGANVLTF. DNA for the CDR3: TGTGCCAGCTGCTTAGATCCCCCCTGGGGCTCTGGGGCCAACGTCCTGACTTTC. This chain connects TRBV7-2 to TRBJ2-6; D is undetermined. CDR3 length equals 18 residues. CDR1 is SGHTA, CDR2 FQGNSA, per germline.

This clonotype was found a few times. The genes are TRBV7-2 and TRBJ2-3; 7 bases fit TRBD2. The CDR3 spans 14 residues. CDR1 and CDR2 from the germline V gene are SGHTA and FQGNSA. The V and J ends lost 3 bases and 3 bases, in that order; junction bases with no gene match: 3. CDR3 sequence: CASSFRRETDTQYF. The DNA for the CDR3 is TGTGCCAGCAGCTTCCGGCGGGAGACAGATACGCAGTATTTT.

The chain uses TRBV7-9 and TRBJ2-3; TRBD1 matches 10 bases. The ends lost 7 bases at V and 3 bases at J; junction bases unmatched: 7. Germline V gene sequence: CDR1 SEHNR, CDR2 FQNEAQ (reference sequence). The CDR3 runs 15 residues. Here the CDR3 reads CASTPGTGVTDTQYF. The CDR3 DNA reads as TGTGCCAGCACACCCGGGACAGGGGTGACAGATACGCAGTATTTT.

This clonotype has only a few counts. This chain links TRBV19 with TRBJ1-1; 7 bases map to TRBD1. This CDR3 has 16 residues. V gave up 5 bases and J gave up 0 bases; unmatched junction bases: 9. Per the germline V gene, CDR1 is LNHDA and CDR2 is SQIVND (reference sequence). In DNA form, the CDR3 reads TGTGCCAGTAGTGTCGGACAGGCCTTGATGAACACTGAAGCTTTCTTT. Amino acid sequence: CASSVGQALMNTEAFF. Variable domain in full (rest from reference TRBV19 and TRBJ1-1): DGGITQSPKYLFRKEGQNVTLSCEQNLNHDAMYWYRQDPGQGLRLIYYSQIVNDFQKGDIAEGYSVSREKKESFPLTVTSAQKNPTAFYLCASSVGQALMNTEAFFGQGTRLTVV.

The chain recombines TRBV6-6 with TRBJ1-5; no firm D call. CDR1 and CDR2 from the germline V gene are MNHNY and SVGAGI (reference sequence). The CDR3 spans 16 residues. V was cut by 2 bases and J by 3 bases, with 14 bases left in between. CDR3 nucleotide sequence: TGTGCCAGCAGTTACCTATTTACAGAAATCAATCAGCCCCAGCATTTT. Translation gives CASSYLFTEINQPQHF.

The chain carries TRBV24-1 and TRBJ2-1; D remains unclear. Germline CDR1 reads KGHDR; CDR2 reads SFDVKD. V was trimmed by 6 bases and J by 9 bases, leaving 8 bases between them. The CDR3 has 11 residues. CDR3 nucleotide sequence: TGTGCCACCAGTCAAGCCGGTGAGCAGTTCTTC. It encodes CATSQAGEQFF.

This clonotype has only a few counts. This sequence joins TRBV6-2 or TRBV6-3 and TRBJ2-7; 8 bases line up with TRBD1. The CDR3 length is 14 residues. Germline CDR1 MNHEY, CDR2 SVGEGT. The V segment lost 2 bases and the J segment 9 bases; nucleotides outside the gene matches: 9. CDR3 nucleotides: TGTGCCAGCAGTTACGTCAGGGGGCCCAGTGGGCAGTACTTC. Translated: CASSYVRGPSGQYF.

This clonotype was counted a few times. The rearrangement joins TRBV7-2 to TRBJ2-3; a possible D gene is TRBD2 (6 bases). V gave up 2 bases and J gave up 0 bases, with 15 bases separating them. Germline-derived CDR1 and CDR2 are SGHTA and FQGNSA. The length of the CDR3 is 17 residues. CDR3 in DNA: TGTGCCAGCAGCTTAAGGTTAGCTAGCGTTAGCACAGATACGCAGTATTTT. It is translated as CASSLRLASVSTDTQYF.

The CDR3 region is CASSDVTEAFF. CDR3 bases: TGTGCCAGCAGTGATGTCACTGAAGCTTTCTTT. The chain carries TRBV2 and TRBJ1-1; D is ambiguous. The CDR3 sequence is 11 residues long. V was pared by 3 bases and J by 4 bases, with 3 bases between. Germline CDR1 reads SNHLY; CDR2 reads FYNNEI.

V gene TRBV12-3 or TRBV12-4 combines with J gene TRBJ1-1; TRBD1 aligns across 9 bases. J was trimmed by 9 bases and V by 8 bases; bases with no gene match: 13. The CDR3 totals 14 residues. The CDR3 region has the DNA TGTGCCAGCTCATTGAATGGACAGGGGATTAAAGCTTTCTTT. Translation gives CASSLNGQGIKAFF.

Written as DNA, the CDR3 is TGTGCCAGCAGCTTCAACCCGGACGGCTATAGCAATCAGCCCCAGCATTTT. This codes for CASSFNPDGYSNQPQHF. This chain joins TRBV5-5 and TRBJ1-5; no clear D. Germline assignment: CDR1 SGHKS and CDR2 YYEKEE (reference sequence). V lost 2 bases and J 0 bases, leaving 15 bases between the germline ends. The CDR3 spans 17 residues.

The chain joins TRBV19 to TRBJ2-2, with D possibly TRBD1 on 5 matching bases. The V end lost 1 base, the J end lost 3 bases, and 12 bases lay between the germline ends. This CDR3 contains 16 residues. The germline V gene encodes CDR1 LNHDA and CDR2 SQIVND (reference sequence). CDR3 in DNA: TGTGCCAGTAGTATAGGATGGGGCGCACACACCGGGGAGCTGTTTTTT. Encoded protein: CASSIGWGAHTGELFF.

This clonotype was counted between two and nine times. The chain combines TRBV7-2 with TRBJ2-1; D tentatively reads TRBD1 or TRBD2 (5 bases each). The germline V gene encodes CDR1 SGHTA and CDR2 FQGNSA. The V gene lost 2 bases and the J gene lost 1 base, with 9 bases spanning the gap. This CDR3 contains 15 residues. The CDR3 protein is CASSLMGVSYNEQFF. The CDR3, as DNA: TGTGCCAGCAGCTTAATGGGGGTGTCCTACAATGAGCAGTTCTTC.

The chain recombines TRBV6-1 with TRBJ1-2; TRBD1 is a possible D gene (5 bases). V was shortened by 5 bases and J by 7 bases, with 14 bases between the two germline ends. The CDR3 contains 13 residues. Germline-derived CDR1 and CDR2 are MNHNS and SASEGT. CDR3 nucleotides: TGTGCCAGCAGTCGGGGCCCGGTGCGTGGCTACACCTTC. Residues: CASSRGPVRGYTF.

The chain carries TRBV6-1 and TRBJ1-2; D is uncertain. Looked up from germline, CDR1 is MNHNS and CDR2 is SASEGT. This CDR3 has 15 residues. V lost 7 bases and J lost 0, with 15 bases in between. The DNA of the CDR3 is TGTGCCAGCACCGAAGGGTACAGAGCTAACTATGGCTACACCTTC. This codes for CASTEGYRANYGYTF.

This clonotype was counted at least ten times. The gene calls are TRBV7-2 and TRBJ1-5; 7 nucleotides align to TRBD1. The CDR3 has 17 amino acids. V shed 5 bases, J shed 5 bases, and the junction held 15 bases outside the gene matches. Germline V gene lookup returns CDR1 SGHTA and CDR2 FQGNSA. CDR3 amino acids: CASSPPPDRQGYQPQHF. CDR3 in DNA: TGTGCCAGCAGCCCCCCGCCTGACCGACAGGGATATCAGCCCCAGCATTTT.

A single count supports this clonotype. The chain carries TRBV4-3 and TRBJ1-4; D call uncertain. CDR1 and CDR2 from the germline V gene are LGHNA and YSLEER. The V end was cut by 1 base, the J end by 2 bases, with 11 bases between. The CDR3 is 16 amino acids. CDR3 DNA sequence: TGCGCCAGCAGCCAAGTTAATACGATTACTAATGAAAAACTGTTTTTT. Translation: CASSQVNTITNEKLFF.

The chain has TRBV6-6 and TRBJ2-3; D may correspond to TRBD1 or TRBD2 (5 bases each). Trimming took off 7 bases at V and 4 bases at J, with 21 bases between the two ends. The V gene's germline CDR1 is MNHNY and CDR2 SVGAGI (reference sequence). The length of the CDR3 is 16 residues. CDR3 amino acids: CASTLEGLRRPDTQYF. For the CDR3, the DNA is TGTGCCAGCACCCTAGAGGGGTTGAGAAGGCCAGATACGCAGTATTTT.

This clonotype was counted a few times. The CDR3 region has the DNA TGCAGTGCTTACACTAGCGGGAGTGGAGAGACCCAGTACTTC. The encoded protein is CSAYTSGSGETQYF. The V gene is TRBV20-1, the J gene TRBJ2-5; 11 nucleotides align to TRBD2. V shed 5 bases and J 4 bases; nucleotides not matched to a gene: 6. The germline V gene encodes CDR1 DFQATT and CDR2 SNEGSKA (reference sequence). The CDR3 totals 14 residues.

V and J are TRBV4-3 and TRBJ2-7; the D call may be TRBD1 or TRBD2 (5 bases each). From germline, CDR1 is LGHNA and CDR2 YSLEER. The CDR3 extends over 16 amino acids. The V and J ends lost 3 bases and 0 bases respectively, with 15 bases between them. Here the CDR3 reads CASSHETVTSSYEQYF. The CDR3 DNA reads TGCGCCAGCAGCCATGAGACAGTTACTAGCTCCTACGAGCAGTACTTC.

Only a few counts were recorded for this clonotype. The rearrangement joins TRBV19 to TRBJ1-5; D call uncertain. Germline V gives CDR1 LNHDA, CDR2 SQIVND (reference sequence). Deletions cut 1 base from V and 3 bases from J, with 4 bases between. This CDR3 spans 13 amino acids. The CDR3: CASSIGANQPQHF. CDR3 DNA sequence: TGTGCCAGTAGTATAGGGGCCAATCAGCCCCAGCATTTT. The full variable domain, rest sourced from reference TRBV19 and TRBJ1-5, is DGGITQSPKYLFRKEGQNVTLSCEQNLNHDAMYWYRQDPGQGLRLIYYSQIVNDFQKGDIAEGYSVSREKKESFPLTVTSAQKNPTAFYLCASSIGANQPQHFGDGTRLSIL.

The chain recombines TRBV7-2 with TRBJ1-6, with D perhaps TRBD1 (5 bases). CDR1 is SGHTA and CDR2 is FQGNSA in the germline V gene. There are 16 residues in the CDR3. V was cut by 1 base and J by 5 bases, with 12 bases left in between. In DNA form, the CDR3 reads TGTGCCAGCAGCTTAGAATTCGGGGGGGATAATTCACCCCTCCACTTT. Its protein product is CASSLEFGGDNSPLHF.

The chain recombines TRBV10-3 with TRBJ2-5, with 9 bases fitting TRBD1. V shed 6 bases and J 2 bases; nucleotides not matched to a gene: 7. CDR1 ENHRY and CDR2 SYGVKD come from the germline V gene. The CDR3 has 15 amino acids. The CDR3 DNA reads TGTGCCATCAGGCCGGGACAGGGTACACAAGAGACCCAGTACTTC. It is translated as CAIRPGQGTQETQYF.